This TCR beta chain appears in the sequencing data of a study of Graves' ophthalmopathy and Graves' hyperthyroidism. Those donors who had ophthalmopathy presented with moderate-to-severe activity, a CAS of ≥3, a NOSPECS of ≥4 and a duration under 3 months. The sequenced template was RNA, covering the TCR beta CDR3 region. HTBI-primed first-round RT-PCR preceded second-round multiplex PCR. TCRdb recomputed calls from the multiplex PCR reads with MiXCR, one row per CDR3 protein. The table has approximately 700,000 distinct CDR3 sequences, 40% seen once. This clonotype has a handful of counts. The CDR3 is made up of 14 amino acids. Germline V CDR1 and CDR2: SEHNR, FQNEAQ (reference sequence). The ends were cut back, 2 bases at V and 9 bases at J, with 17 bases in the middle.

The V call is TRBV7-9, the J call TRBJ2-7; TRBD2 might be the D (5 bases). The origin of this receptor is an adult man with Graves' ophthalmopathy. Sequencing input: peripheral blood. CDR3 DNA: TGTGCCAGCAGCTTAACGGGAACCGTTAAGGGGCAGTACTTC. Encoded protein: CASSLTGTVKGQYF.